The 16 T cell receptor beta chains below come from one sample, sequenced in a study of technical replicates of blood from a few donors. Repertoires were generated with immunoSEQ multiplex PCR, while TCRdb's copy carries only in-frame clones and drops some. The data contain tens of thousands of clones, approximately 86% of them singletons. Sample: PBMCs. The receptors come from a human donor in good health. Some clones in this sample may be carry-over from other donors' samples.

This sequence joins TRBV7-9 and TRBJ2-1; 7 bases align to TRBD1. Trimming took 3 bases from V and 8 from J; bases not matched to a gene: 7. Germline V gene data show CDR1 as SEHNR and CDR2 as FQNEAQ (reference sequence). This CDR3 has 14 residues. The CDR3 DNA sequence: TGTGCCAGCAGCTTCGACAGGGCCCGATATGAGCAGTTCTTC. Translating it yields CASSFDRARYEQFF.

V and J are TRBV6-5 and TRBJ2-1; D not resolved. Germline CDR1 reads MNHEY; CDR2 reads SVGAGI. Trimming stripped 5 bases from V and 8 bases from J, with 10 bases between. This CDR3 comprises 12 residues. The CDR3 nucleotides read TGTGCCAGCAGTCAAGCCTATCATGAGCAGTTCTTC. The encoded protein is CASSQAYHEQFF.

The chain has TRBV5-1 and TRBJ1-3; the D is unclear. The CDR3 sequence is 14 residues long. Trimming left V 0 bases short and J 0 bases short, with 4 bases between. Germline loops: CDR1 SGHRS, CDR2 YFSETQ. The CDR3 spells CASSLDSSGNTIYF. CDR3 nucleotide sequence: TGCGCCAGCAGCTTGGACAGCTCTGGAAACACCATATATTTT.

V and J are TRBV9 and TRBJ2-3; D unclear. V was cut by 0 bases and J by 3 bases, with 8 bases left in between. This CDR3 is 14 amino acids long. Germline V gene data show CDR1 as SGDLS and CDR2 as YYNGEE. The CDR3 is CASSVDGRTDTQYF. The CDR3 bases are TGTGCCAGCAGCGTAGACGGTCGAACAGATACGCAGTATTTT.

CDR3 sequence: CASSRPGGSGELFF. The CDR3 DNA follows: TGCGCCAGCAGCCGACCCGGGGGGAGCGGGGAGCTGTTTTTT. The rearrangement uses TRBV4-1 and TRBJ2-2, with 7 bases matching TRBD2. Per germline, CDR1 MGHRA and CDR2 YSYEKL. This CDR3 contains 14 residues. V gave up 4 bases and J gave up 7 bases; unmatched junction bases: 6.

The chain has TRBV7-9 and TRBJ2-6; 7 bases are shared with TRBD2. The CDR3 sequence is 15 residues long. CDR1 and CDR2 (germline): SEHNR, FQNEAQ (reference sequence). Trimming took 6 bases from V and 0 from J; bases not matched to a gene: 2. As DNA, the CDR3 is TGTGCCAGCAGGGCGGGGGACTCTGGGGCCAACGTCCTGACTTTC. This codes for CASRAGDSGANVLTF.

CDR3 protein: CAWTGGASVRFYNEQFF. The CDR3 DNA is TGTGCCTGGACCGGGGGGGCTAGCGTACGATTCTACAATGAGCAGTTCTTC. This chain joins TRBV30 and TRBJ2-1; 8 positions match TRBD2. The CDR3 has 17 residues. Germline V gene data show CDR1 as GTSNPN and CDR2 as SVGIG (reference sequence). The junction had 14 bases not matched to a gene; V was cut back by 4 bases and J by 3 bases.

J is TRBJ2-7 and V is TRBV5-1, with 15 nucleotides matching TRBD2. The J segment lost 9 bases and the V segment lost 5 bases, leaving 3 bases of the junction unmatched. The CDR3 is 13 residues long. Germline V gene sequence: CDR1 SGHRS, CDR2 YFSETQ. The CDR3 bases are TGCGCCAGCAGTCCGGGACTAGCGGGAGGGCAGTACTTC. Its protein product is CASSPGLAGGQYF.

The rearrangement links TRBV7-9 to TRBJ2-1; the D gene is possibly TRBD2 (5 bases). The germline gives CDR1 SEHNR, CDR2 FQNEAQ (reference sequence). The CDR3 totals 14 residues. With 1 base removed from V and 5 bases from J, the gap between germline ends came to 9 bases. CDR3 protein: CASSLVGIDNEQFF. In DNA form, the CDR3 reads TGTGCCAGCAGCTTAGTCGGGATCGACAATGAGCAGTTCTTC.

The V call is TRBV2, the J call TRBJ1-1; 7 bases are shared with TRBD1. The CDR3 is 13 amino acids. From germline, CDR1 is SNHLY and CDR2 FYNNEI. With V trimmed by 6 bases and J by 3 bases, 4 bases remained unmatched. CDR3 DNA: TGTGCCAGCAGCGCAACAGGGGACACTGAAGCTTTCTTT. This translates into CASSATGDTEAFF. Variable domain in full (rest from reference TRBV2 and TRBJ1-1): EPEVTQTPSHQVTQMGQEVILRCVPISNHLYFYWYRQILGQKVEFLVSFYNNEISEKSEIFDDQFSVERPDGSNFTLKIRSTKLEDSAMYFCASSATGDTEAFFGQGTRLTVV.

The rearrangement joins TRBV7-7 to TRBJ2-2; 9 nucleotides match TRBD1. J gave up 7 bases and V 2 bases, and 5 bases lay outside the gene matches. This CDR3 has 15 residues. From germline, CDR1 is SSHAT and CDR2 FNYEAQ (reference sequence). CDR3: CASSLLTGGSGELFF. The CDR3 coding sequence is TGTGCCAGCAGCTTACTAACAGGGGGCAGCGGGGAGCTGTTTTTT.

The chain joins TRBV9 to TRBJ1-3, with a tentative D call TRBD1 (5 bases). The germline V gene encodes CDR1 SGDLS and CDR2 YYNGEE. Between the trimmed V and J ends, which lost 2 bases and 5 bases, there was a span of 14 bases. The CDR3 has 15 residues. The CDR3 coding sequence is TGTGCCAGCAGCGTGCGGACCGGGGGACGAAACACCATATATTTT. As protein: CASSVRTGGRNTIYF.

The chain recombines TRBV5-1 with TRBJ2-6; a possible D gene is TRBD1 (6 bases). CDR1 SGHRS and CDR2 YFSETQ come from the germline V gene. Between the trimmed V and J ends, which lost 4 bases and 9 bases, there was a span of 17 bases. The CDR3 is 15 amino acids. This chain's CDR3 is CASSLATGTVNVLTF. CDR3 nucleotides: TGCGCCAGCAGCCTAGCCACAGGGACGGTCAACGTCCTGACTTTC.

The chain has TRBV18 and TRBJ2-2; 8 positions match TRBD2. This CDR3 has 15 residues. Trimming took 3 bases from V and 7 from J; bases not matched to a gene: 7. Germline V CDR1 and CDR2: KGHSH, LQKENI. The CDR3 DNA reads TGTGCCAGCTCACCCTCCAGCGGGGGAAGCGGGGAGCTGTTTTTT. Translating it yields CASSPSSGGSGELFF.

The V gene is TRBV10-3, the J gene TRBJ1-2; TRBD1 might be the D (5 bases). The germline gives CDR1 ENHRY, CDR2 SYGVKD. This CDR3 has 15 amino acids. Trimming shortened V by 4 bases and J by 0 bases, and 12 bases separated the two germline ends. Written as DNA, the CDR3 is TGTGCCATCAGTGGCGGCGGGGCCTCTAACTATGGCTACACCTTC. Its translation: CAISGGGASNYGYTF.

The chain is built from TRBV7-2 and TRBJ2-7; 10 nucleotides line up with TRBD2. This CDR3 is built from 15 residues. V dropped 1 base and J dropped 6; count of bases not matched to a gene: 6. CDR1 is SGHTA, CDR2 FQGNSA, per germline. This CDR3 reads CASSLVSGGALEQYF. DNA for the CDR3: TGTGCCAGCAGCTTAGTGAGCGGGGGGGCCCTCGAGCAGTACTTC.